This TCR beta chain was observed in a study of T cell therapy after organ transplantation. The CDR3 totals 11 residues. Germline V lookup: CDR1 GTSNPN, CDR2 SVGIG (reference sequence). The germline V and J ends were trimmed by 0 bases and 7 bases, with 6 bases remaining between them. This clone was seen only a few times. What it binds is not known. Here immunoSEQ multiplex PCR was the method, and the copy in TCRdb shows in-frame clones only, minus some. The top ten hold 9.2% of the sample, which has 15,000 to 20,000 clones, 81% seen once. Indicated time point: 4-8 weeks after completion of therapy. The sample in question was CD8+ T cells from blood, obtained after autologous CMV-specific T cell therapy. The chain has TRBV30 and TRBJ1-1; D remains unclear. This clonotype was sampled from a human patient who had received a solid organ transplant and had CMV disease. Some T cells may arise from the graft donor. For the CDR3, the DNA is TGTGCCTGGAGTGTCTTGAGTGAAGCTTTCTTT. This gives the protein CAWSVLSEAFF.